The clone carrying this T cell receptor beta chain has just a few counts. The culture paired some 200,000 irradiated violet-dye-labeled stimulators with some 200,000 CFSE-labeled responders. This sample is drawn from a study of graft-versus-host responses after intestinal transplantation. Sequencing was performed with immunoSEQ multiplex PCR; in TCRdb, only in-frame clones are kept and a portion is missing. The repertoire holds 20,000 to 25,000 clones, with just under 45% as singletons. CDR1 and CDR2 from the germline V gene are SQVTM and ANQGSEA. CDR3 length: 13 residues. Trimming cost V 1 base and J 3 bases, with 10 bases left between them.

This receptor was taken from a human patient who was an organ donor for intestinal transplantation. This specimen consisted of alloreactive CD8+ T cells from a mixed lymphocyte reaction culture, obtained before transplantation. Subset specified: CFSE-low proliferating T cells sorted from roughly 6-day pre-transplant mixed lymphocyte reaction (GvH or HvG direction). The rearrangement links TRBV29-1 to TRBJ2-7, with a possible D match to TRBD2 (6 bases). The CDR3 spells CSVEAAGHYEQYF. CDR3 sequence (DNA): TGCAGCGTTGAAGCAGCGGGTCACTACGAGCAGTACTTC.